This T cell receptor beta chain is drawn from a study of blood T cell repertoires in COVID-19 (dated by TCRdb to the early 2020s). For the study in its entirety: Samples from collaborators originated in the United States, Italy and Spain and spanned both the acute and convalescent phases of COVID-19. Where available, HLA class I and class II types were taken from metadata supplied by the sample provider and were not determined by assay-based typing. The material from the prospective study consisted of cDNA or gDNA derived from T cells, B-cell-depleted T cells, or PBMCs. Samples came from the ongoing ImmuneRACE study (first 160 participants) plus 1,254 subjects from 6 global collaborators. Nearly every sample came with metadata listing a de-identified subject ID, COVID-19 status, age in years and sex. The repertoires were released in a freely available public database meant as a resource for research on the immune response to SARS-CoV-2. Subjects who had been exposed to COVID-19, were actively infected with it, or had recovered from it provided the deeply sampled blood TCRbeta repertoires that made up the dataset. What the study reported, not specific to this receptor: The amount of clinical and demographic metadata varied by source and participant and was provided uncurated.

The collaborating institutions used their own protocols to collect whole blood in K2EDTA tubes. For TCRbeta analysis, collaborator samples were shipped as frozen whole blood, as isolated PBMCs, or as DNA extracted from either sample type. TCRbeta CDR3 regions were amplified from genomic DNA using the immunoSEQ Assay, a bias-controlled multiplex PCR. As for how the authors treated the data: The number of nucleated cells in each sample was estimated by amplification of reference gene primers within the assay. Sequence reads were collapsed and filtered to measure the absolute abundance of every unique TCRbeta CDR3 rearrangement. For each sample, productive Simpson clonality was calculated as the square root of Simpson's diversity index over productive rearrangements. Held by TCRdb, this immuneACCESS table contains in-frame sequences only and omits some clones. Under half of the omission traces to an unresolved V gene where checked; the cause of the rest is unknown. For V, J and clone size, that table is used; D and trimming come from the DNA. The sample table lists about 84,000 clones, more than 80% of them with a count of one. The ten largest clones add up to roughly 30% of the sample.

A few counts support this clone. Its antigen has not been determined. Nothing much larger sits one base from this clone, and base qualities are not available. V and J are truncated by 4 bases and 6 bases respectively, leaving an intervening sequence of 10 bases. The germline V gene (reference sequence) provides CDR1 LNHNV and CDR2 YYDKDF. From the cysteine through the phenylalanine, the CDR3 covers 12 amino acids. Only CDR3 DNA is held: 36 bases, read in frame from base 1. Sequenced: peripheral blood. Recombination connected TRBV15 to TRBJ2-7; the D region possibly corresponds to TRBD2 (5 bases align). This receptor was obtained from an elderly woman with acute or convalescent COVID-19. The CDR3 protein: CATSNNGGEQYF. The sequenced DNA is TGTGCCACCAGCAATAACGGAGGCGAGCAGTACTTC. Supplemented by the reference TRBV15 and TRBJ2-7 proteins around the CDR3, the complete variable domain is DAMVIQNPRYQVTQFGKPVTLSCSQTLNHNVMYWYQQKSSQAPKLLFHYYDKDFNNEADTPDNFQSRRPNTSFCFLDIRSPGLGDTAMYLCATSNNGGEQYFGPGTRLTVT.